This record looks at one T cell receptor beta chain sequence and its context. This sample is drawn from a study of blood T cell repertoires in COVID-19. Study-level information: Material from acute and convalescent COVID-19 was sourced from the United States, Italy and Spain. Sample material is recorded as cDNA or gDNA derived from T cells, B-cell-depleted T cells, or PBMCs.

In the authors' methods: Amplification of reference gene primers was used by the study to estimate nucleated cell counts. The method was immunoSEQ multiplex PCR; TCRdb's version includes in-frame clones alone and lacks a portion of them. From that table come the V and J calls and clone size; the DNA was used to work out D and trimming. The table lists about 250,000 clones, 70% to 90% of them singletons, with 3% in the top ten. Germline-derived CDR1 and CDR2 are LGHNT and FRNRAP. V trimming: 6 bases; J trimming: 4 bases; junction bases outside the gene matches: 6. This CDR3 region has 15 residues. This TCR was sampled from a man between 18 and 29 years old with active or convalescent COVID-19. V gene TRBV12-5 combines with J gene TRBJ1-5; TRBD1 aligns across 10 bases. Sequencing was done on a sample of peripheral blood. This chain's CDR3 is CASGPGTGENQPQHF. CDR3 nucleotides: TGTGCTAGTGGACCCGGGACAGGGGAGAATCAGCCCCAGCATTTT.